This is a list of T cell receptor beta chains from one sample in a study of T cell responses to AZD1222 COVID-19 vaccine. TCRdb's copy holds only in-frame clones and misses some; the assay was immunoSEQ multiplex PCR. The sample shows about 86,000 clones, 70% to 90% of them seen only once. The sample here was peripheral blood, taken on day 0 of AZD1222 vaccination. The receptors originated from an adult in good health. Each CDR3 is given with its conserved first and last residue. A D gene is named only where the DNA matches it firmly. Rows may omit the clone size; those that give it use once, few, many or a size class.

v_gene	abundance	j_gene	d_gene	CDR3nt	CDR3aa
TRBV12-5	-	TRBJ2-3	TRBD2	TGTGCTAGTGGTTTGGGCCTAGCGGGAGCGGCAGATACGCAGTATTTT	CASGLGLAGAADTQYF
TRBV28	-	TRBJ2-5	-	TGTGCCAGCCGCGCCCTCCAAGAGACCCAGTACTTC	CASRALQETQYF
TRBV12-3/TRBV12-4	-	TRBJ2-3	-	TGTGCCAGCTCAAAGCGGCCAGATACGCAGTATTTT	CASSKRPDTQYF
TRBV2	-	TRBJ2-3	-	TGTGCCAGCAGTGAAGCGATCCCCGGCGGGCAGTATTTT	CASSEAIPGGQYF
TRBV4-2	-	TRBJ2-2	TRBD2	TGTGCCAGCAGCCAAGAAGGGACTAGGAACACCGGGGAGCTGTTTTTT	CASSQEGTRNTGELFF
TRBV10-3	-	TRBJ1-1	-	TGTGCCATCAGGGATTACAACACTGAAGCTTTCTTT	CAIRDYNTEAFF
TRBV28	-	TRBJ1-5	-	TGTGCCAGCAGTTTTGGTCGCAAAGGCCCCAATCAGCCCCAGCATTTT	CASSFGRKGPNQPQHF
TRBV5-1	-	TRBJ2-3	TRBD1	TGCGCCAGCAGGACAGGGATTTATGGCACAGATACGCAGTATTTT	CASRTGIYGTDTQYF
TRBV4-2	-	TRBJ1-5	-	TGTGCCAGCAGCCAAGGACAAGAAGGTCAGCCCCAGCATTTT	CASSQGQEGQPQHF
TRBV7-9	-	TRBJ2-6	-	TGTGCCAGCAGCTTAATAAGTGGACTCTCCTCTGGGGCCAACGTCCTGACTTTC	CASSLISGLSSGANVLTF
TRBV19	many	TRBJ2-5	-	TGTGCCAGTAGGGGTCAAGAGACCCAGTACTTC	CASRGQETQYF
TRBV5-4	-	TRBJ2-5	TRBD1	TGTGCCAGCAGGTCCCGGGACAGGGAAGAGACCCAGTACTTC	CASRSRDREETQYF
TRBV20-1	-	TRBJ2-7	-	TGCAGTGCCCAGGAGGGGTACGAGCAGTACTTC	CSAQEGYEQYF
TRBV11-2	once	TRBJ1-1	TRBD1	TGTGCCAGCAAACAGGGGATGGGCACTGAAGCTTTCTTT	CASKQGMGTEAFF
TRBV15	-	TRBJ1-4	-	TGTGCCACCAGCAGAGGGGAGCCAGGGACTAATGAAAAACTGTTTTTT	CATSRGEPGTNEKLFF
TRBV28	-	TRBJ1-2	TRBD1	TGTGCCAGCAAAATTGGACAGGGGGATGGCTACACCTTC	CASKIGQGDGYTF
TRBV19	-	TRBJ1-5	-	TGTGCCAGTAGTCTCAGGGGCGGATCGTATAGCAATCAGCCCCAGCATTTT	CASSLRGGSYSNQPQHF
TRBV10-3	-	TRBJ1-1	TRBD1	TGTGCCATCAGTGATTTCACGCCCGTGACAGGGGCTTTCGACACTGAAGCTTTCTTT	CAISDFTPVTGAFDTEAFF
TRBV28	-	TRBJ1-5	TRBD1	TGTGCCAGCAGTTTCGGCCTGGGACAGGGGGCCGGGCAGCCCCAGCATTTT	CASSFGLGQGAGQPQHF
TRBV5-6	-	TRBJ2-7	-	TGTGCCAGCAGCTCCATCACAGCCCGTCCCTCCTACGAGCAGTACTTC	CASSSITARPSYEQYF
TRBV29-1	-	TRBJ1-5	TRBD1	TGCAGCGTGGGTACAGGGGGCGCGGATCAGCCCCAGCATTTT	CSVGTGGADQPQHF
TRBV4-3	-	TRBJ2-7	-	TGCGCCAGCAGCCAAGATCCGTCCTCCTACGAGCAGTACTTC	CASSQDPSSYEQYF
TRBV9	-	TRBJ2-5	TRBD2	TGTGCCAGCAGTCCTAGCGGGAGGGCCTCAGAGACCCAGTACTTC	CASSPSGRASETQYF
TRBV25-1	-	TRBJ1-6	-	TGTGCCAGCAGTGAAACAGGGAGAAAGGATTCACCCCTCCACTTT	CASSETGRKDSPLHF
TRBV4-3	-	TRBJ2-7	TRBD2	TGCGCCAGCAGCCAAGACCCGGGACTAGCGGACGAGCAGTACTTC	CASSQDPGLADEQYF
TRBV19	-	TRBJ2-7	-	TGTGCCAGTAGTATATCTCCGGCGACACCCCCTCGGATAGAGCAGTACTTC	CASSISPATPPRIEQYF
TRBV3-1/TRBV3-2	-	TRBJ2-7	TRBD2	TGTGCCAGCAGCCAAAATGGCGGGGGGGTGGAGCAGTACTTC	CASSQNGGGVEQYF
TRBV7-8	-	TRBJ2-7	-	TGTGCCAGCACCGTTCGTACCGCTCCCTACGAGCAGTACTTC	CASTVRTAPYEQYF
TRBV15	-	TRBJ1-2	TRBD1	TGTGCCACCAGCAGAGGTGTGGGACAGGGGGCCCATGGCTACACCTTC	CATSRGVGQGAHGYTF
TRBV14	-	TRBJ1-2	TRBD1	TGTGCCAGCAGCCAGGCGATGGGACAGGGCGGCTACACCTTC	CASSQAMGQGGYTF
TRBV5-6	-	TRBJ2-7	TRBD2	TGTGCCAGCAGCTACTTCAGCCTAGCGGGATATTCCTACGAGCAGTACTTC	CASSYFSLAGYSYEQYF
TRBV6-2/TRBV6-3	-	TRBJ1-3	-	TGTGCCAGCAGTGACTCTCGCGGAAACACCATATATTTT	CASSDSRGNTIYF
TRBV27	-	TRBJ1-5	-	TGTGCCAGCGCCTCGGGGGGGGCGTATCAGCCCCAGCATTTT	CASASGGAYQPQHF
TRBV7-3	-	TRBJ2-7	TRBD1	TGTGCCAGCAGCTTAACGGCAGGGGGCCTGTACGAGCAGTACTTC	CASSLTAGGLYEQYF
TRBV30	-	TRBJ2-3	TRBD2	TGTGCCTGGAGACACAGACCGGGAGGGGCAGATACGCAGTATTTT	CAWRHRPGGADTQYF
TRBV6-5	-	TRBJ1-2	-	TGTGCCAGCAGTTACTCGACTTCCGGAAGCTATGGCTACACCTTC	CASSYSTSGSYGYTF
TRBV6-6	-	TRBJ2-7	TRBD2	TGTGCCAGCAGCTCTAGCGGGAGTAACGAGCAGTACTTC	CASSSSGSNEQYF
TRBV9	-	TRBJ1-1	-	TGTGCCAGCAGCGTAAGGACGGTGGACACTGAAGCTTTCTTT	CASSVRTVDTEAFF
TRBV2	-	TRBJ2-1	TRBD1	TGTGCCAGCGGGACCTGGACAGGGAACAATGAGCAGTTCTTC	CASGTWTGNNEQFF
TRBV28	-	TRBJ2-5	TRBD2	TGTGCCAGCAGCAACCAGCGGGGCAGTCAAGAGACCCAGTACTTC	CASSNQRGSQETQYF
TRBV28	-	TRBJ2-7	-	TGTGCCAGCAGTCTAGGGGGTACCTCCTACGAGCAGTACTTC	CASSLGGTSYEQYF
TRBV5-4	few	TRBJ1-1	-	TGTGCCAGCAGCTTGTGGGGGGCCACTGAAGCTTTCTTT	CASSLWGATEAFF
TRBV27	-	TRBJ2-6	-	TGTGCCAGCAGTTTGGCCGGGGCCAACGTCCTGACTTTC	CASSLAGANVLTF
TRBV5-5	-	TRBJ2-5	TRBD1	TGTGCCAGCAGCTTGTTGGACAGGTTGGAGGAGACCCAGTACTTC	CASSLLDRLEETQYF